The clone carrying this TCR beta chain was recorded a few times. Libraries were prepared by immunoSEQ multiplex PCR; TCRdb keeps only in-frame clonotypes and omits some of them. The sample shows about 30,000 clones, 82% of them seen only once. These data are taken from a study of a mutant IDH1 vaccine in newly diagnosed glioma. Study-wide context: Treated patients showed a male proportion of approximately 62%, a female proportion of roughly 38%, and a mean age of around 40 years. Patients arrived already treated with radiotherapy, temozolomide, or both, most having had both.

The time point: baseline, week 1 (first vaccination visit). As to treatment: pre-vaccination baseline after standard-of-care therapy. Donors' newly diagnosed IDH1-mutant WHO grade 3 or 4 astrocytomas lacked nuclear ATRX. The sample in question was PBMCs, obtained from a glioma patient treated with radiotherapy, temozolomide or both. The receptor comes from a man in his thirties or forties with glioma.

CDR3 nucleotide sequence: TGCGCCAGCAGTGTGGTGGTCAGAGCTGAAGCTTTCTTT. Encoded protein: CASSVVVRAEAFF. The rearrangement links TRBV10-1 to TRBJ1-1; D not certain. Per germline, CDR1 WNHNN and CDR2 SYGVQD (reference sequence). Trimming removed 4 bases from V and 6 bases from J, with 12 bases in between. This CDR3 is built from 13 residues.